Below, 8 T cell receptor beta chains from the same sample are listed, as sequenced in a study of cytomegalovirus exposure and HLA in healthy donors (dated 2017 in TCRdb). The library was produced with the immunoSEQ multiplex PCR assay. TCRdb took this table from immuneACCESS and kept in-frame rearrangements with V and J called. Such tables lack part of the clones; where checked against another copy, unresolved V genes explain under half of the gap, and the rest is unexplained. The sample data list around 140,000 clones, and about 88% of these were observed just once. The ten most abundant clones make up approximately 1.2% of the sample. The specimen sequenced was PBMCs. These receptors were taken from a young woman in good health and CMV-seronegative.

This chain connects TRBV27 to TRBJ1-5; a possible D gene is TRBD1 (6 bases). Germline values: CDR1 MNHEY, CDR2 SMNVEV (reference sequence). CDR3 length: 17 amino acids. V was shortened by 6 bases and J by 7 bases, with 25 bases between the two germline ends. This chain's CDR3 is CASSQGPLQGWRQPQHF. CDR3 DNA sequence: TGTGCCAGCAGCCAAGGCCCCCTACAGGGATGGCGACAGCCCCAGCATTTT.

This chain connects TRBV2 to TRBJ2-1, with a weak D call TRBD1 (5 bases). The germline CDR1 and CDR2 sequences are SNHLY and FYNNEI. V lost 7 bases to trimming and J lost 6 bases, with 13 bases between them. This CDR3 region has 13 residues. As DNA, the CDR3 is TGTGCCAGCACTGTCGGACACCGCAATGAGCAGTTCTTC. Encoded protein: CASTVGHRNEQFF.

The genes are TRBV27 and TRBJ1-4; D not certain. The CDR3 contains 16 residues. In germline, CDR1 is MNHEY, CDR2 SMNVEV (reference sequence). V was cut by 4 bases and J by 0 bases, with 12 bases left in between. The chain's CDR3 is CASSSMWSATNEKLFF. In nucleotides, the CDR3 is TGTGCCAGCAGTTCGATGTGGAGTGCAACTAATGAAAAACTGTTTTTT.

The J gene is TRBJ1-2, the V gene TRBV27; 7 positions match TRBD1. Trimming took 1 base from V and 7 from J; bases not matched to a gene: 6. The CDR3 totals 14 residues. CDR1 is MNHEY and CDR2 is SMNVEV in the germline V gene (reference sequence). The CDR3 sequence: CASSLFRGQGGYTF. The CDR3 nucleotides read TGTGCCAGCAGTTTATTTAGGGGGCAGGGTGGCTACACCTTC.

This chain's CDR3 is CATSRADEGNEKLFF. DNA for the CDR3: TGTGCCACCAGCAGAGCCGACGAGGGTAATGAAAAACTGTTTTTT. V gene TRBV15 combines with J gene TRBJ1-4; unclear D gene. This CDR3 has 15 amino acids. V was trimmed by 1 base and J by 4 bases, leaving 10 bases between them. CDR1 is LNHNV, CDR2 YYDKDF, per germline (reference sequence).

The J gene is TRBJ2-5, the V gene TRBV18; 15 nucleotides line up with TRBD2. The CDR3 is 15 amino acids. Trimming cost V 0 bases and J 9 bases; bases outside gene matches: 2. CDR1 and CDR2 (germline): KGHSH, LQKENI. The CDR3 spells CASSPPGTSGGPQYF. CDR3 coding DNA: TGTGCCAGCTCACCACCCGGGACTAGCGGGGGGCCCCAGTACTTC. Full variable domain (missing parts from reference TRBV18 and TRBJ2-5): NAGVMQNPRHLVRRRGQEARLRCSPMKGHSHVYWYRQLPEEGLKFMVYLQKENIIDESGMPKERFSAEFPKEGPSILRIQQVVRGDSAAYFCASSPPGTSGGPQYFGPGTRLLVL.

This clone was found once. V and J are TRBV2 and TRBJ1-3; 8 bases fit TRBD1. Germline CDR1 is SNHLY and CDR2 is FYNNEI. The J segment lost 0 bases and the V segment lost 4 bases, leaving 8 bases of the junction unmatched. This CDR3 comprises 17 residues. This CDR3 reads CASSARTGLNSGNTIYF. The CDR3 bases are TGTGCCAGCAGTGCACGGACAGGGTTGAACTCTGGAAACACCATATATTTT.

This clone has a handful of counts. This sequence joins TRBV7-2 and TRBJ2-7, with 7 positions matching TRBD1. The CDR3 is 14 amino acids. CDR1 SGHTA and CDR2 FQGNSA come from the germline V gene. After removal of 6 bases from V and 1 base from J, the junction contained 6 bases not matched to a gene. Written as DNA, the CDR3 is TGTGCCAGCAGGACCCCGGGACAGTCCTACGAGCAGTACTTC. It yields the protein CASRTPGQSYEQYF.